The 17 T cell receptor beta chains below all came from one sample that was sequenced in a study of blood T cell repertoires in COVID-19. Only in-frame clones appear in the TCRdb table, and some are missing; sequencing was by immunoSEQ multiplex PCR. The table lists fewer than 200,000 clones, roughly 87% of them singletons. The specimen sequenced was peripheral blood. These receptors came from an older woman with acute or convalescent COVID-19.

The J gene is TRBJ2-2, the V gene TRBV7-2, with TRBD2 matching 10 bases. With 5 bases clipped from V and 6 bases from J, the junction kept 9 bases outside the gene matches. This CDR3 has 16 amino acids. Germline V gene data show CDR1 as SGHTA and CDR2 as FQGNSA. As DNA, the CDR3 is TGTGCCAGCAGCCCCGGTCGACTAGCGGGTCCCGGGGAGCTGTTTTTT. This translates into CASSPGRLAGPGELFF.

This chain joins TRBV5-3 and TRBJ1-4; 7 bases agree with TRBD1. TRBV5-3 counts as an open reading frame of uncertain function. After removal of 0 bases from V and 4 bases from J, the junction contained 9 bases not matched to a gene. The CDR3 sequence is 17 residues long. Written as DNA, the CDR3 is TGTGCCAGAAGCTTGGTGATTCGGGACAGCCATAATGAAAAACTGTTTTTT. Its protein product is CARSLVIRDSHNEKLFF.

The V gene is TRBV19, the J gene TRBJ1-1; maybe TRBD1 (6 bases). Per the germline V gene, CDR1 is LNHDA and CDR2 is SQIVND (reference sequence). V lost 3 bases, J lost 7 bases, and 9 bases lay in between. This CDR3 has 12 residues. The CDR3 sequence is CASSIQTGEAFF. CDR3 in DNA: TGTGCCAGTAGTATCCAGACAGGTGAAGCTTTCTTT.

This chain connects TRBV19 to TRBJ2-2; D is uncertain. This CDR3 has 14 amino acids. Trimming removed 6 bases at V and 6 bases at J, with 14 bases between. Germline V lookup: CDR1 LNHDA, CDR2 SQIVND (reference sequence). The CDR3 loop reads CASSPRLEPGELFF. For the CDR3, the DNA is TGTGCCAGTAGCCCCCGACTCGAGCCCGGGGAGCTGTTTTTT. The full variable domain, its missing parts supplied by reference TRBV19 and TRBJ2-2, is DGGITQSPKYLFRKEGQNVTLSCEQNLNHDAMYWYRQDPGQGLRLIYYSQIVNDFQKGDIAEGYSVSREKKESFPLTVTSAQKNPTAFYLCASSPRLEPGELFFGEGSRLTVL.

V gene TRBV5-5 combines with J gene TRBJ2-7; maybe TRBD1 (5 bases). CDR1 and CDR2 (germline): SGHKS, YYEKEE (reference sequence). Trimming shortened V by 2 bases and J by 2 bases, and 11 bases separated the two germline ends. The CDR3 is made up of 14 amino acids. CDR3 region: CASSFRQNTYEQYF. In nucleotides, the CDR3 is TGTGCCAGCAGCTTTCGACAGAATACCTACGAGCAGTACTTC. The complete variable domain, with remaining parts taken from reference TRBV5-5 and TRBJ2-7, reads DAGVTQSPTHLIKTRGQQVTLRCSPISGHKSVSWYQQVLGQGPQFIFQYYEKEERGRGNFPDRFSARQFPNYSSELNVNALLLGDSALYLCASSFRQNTYEQYFGPGTRLTVT.

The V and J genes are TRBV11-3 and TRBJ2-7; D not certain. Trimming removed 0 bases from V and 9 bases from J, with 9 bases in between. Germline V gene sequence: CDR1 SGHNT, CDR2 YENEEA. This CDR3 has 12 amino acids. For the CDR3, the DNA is TGTGCCAGCAGCTTAGATGGAGTATGGCAGTACTTC. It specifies CASSLDGVWQYF.

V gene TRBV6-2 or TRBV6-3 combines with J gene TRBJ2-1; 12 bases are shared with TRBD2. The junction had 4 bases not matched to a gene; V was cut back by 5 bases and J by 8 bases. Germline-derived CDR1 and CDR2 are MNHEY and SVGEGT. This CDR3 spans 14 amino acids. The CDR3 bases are TGTGCCAGCAGTAGACTAGCGGGAGCCGATGAGCAGTTCTTC. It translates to CASSRLAGADEQFF.

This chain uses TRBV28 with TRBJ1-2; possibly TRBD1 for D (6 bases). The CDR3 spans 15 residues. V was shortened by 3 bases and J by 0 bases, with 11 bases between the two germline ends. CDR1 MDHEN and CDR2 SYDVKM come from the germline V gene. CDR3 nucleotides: TGTGCCAGCAGTTTGGACAGTGAGCCTAACTATGGCTACACCTTC. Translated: CASSLDSEPNYGYTF.

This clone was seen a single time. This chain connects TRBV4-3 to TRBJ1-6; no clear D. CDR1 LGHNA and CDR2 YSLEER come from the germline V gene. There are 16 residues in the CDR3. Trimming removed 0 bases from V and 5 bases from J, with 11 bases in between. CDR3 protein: CASSQDLEVHNSPLHF. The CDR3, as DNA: TGCGCCAGCAGCCAAGATCTTGAGGTACATAATTCACCCCTCCACTTT.

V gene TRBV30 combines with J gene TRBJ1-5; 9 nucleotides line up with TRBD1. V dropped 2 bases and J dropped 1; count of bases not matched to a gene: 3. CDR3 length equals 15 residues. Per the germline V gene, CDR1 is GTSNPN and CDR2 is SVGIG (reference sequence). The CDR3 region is CAWSKDRGSNQPQHF. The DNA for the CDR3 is TGTGCCTGGAGTAAAGACAGGGGGAGCAATCAGCCCCAGCATTTT.

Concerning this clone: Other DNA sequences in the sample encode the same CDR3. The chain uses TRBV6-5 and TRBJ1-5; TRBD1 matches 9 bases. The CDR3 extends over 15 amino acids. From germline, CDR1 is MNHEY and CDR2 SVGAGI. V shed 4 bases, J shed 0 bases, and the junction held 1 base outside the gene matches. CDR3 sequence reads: CASSLDRGSNQPQHF. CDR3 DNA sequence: TGTGCCAGCAGTTTGGACAGGGGTAGCAATCAGCCCCAGCATTTT.

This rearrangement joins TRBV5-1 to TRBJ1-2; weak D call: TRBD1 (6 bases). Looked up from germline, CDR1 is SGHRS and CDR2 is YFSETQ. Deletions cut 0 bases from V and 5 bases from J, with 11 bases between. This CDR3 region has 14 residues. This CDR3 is CASSLAQGTYGYTF. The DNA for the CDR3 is TGCGCCAGCAGCTTGGCGCAGGGGACGTATGGCTACACCTTC. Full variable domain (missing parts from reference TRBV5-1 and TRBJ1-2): KAGVTQTPRYLIKTRGQQVTLSCSPISGHRSVSWYQQTPGQGLQFLFEYFSETQRNKGNFPGRFSGRQFSNSRSEMNVSTLELGDSALYLCASSLAQGTYGYTFGSGTRLTVV.

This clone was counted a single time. The CDR3 bases are TGTGCCAGCAGTAAACCGGGACAGGGCACCTACGAGCAGTACTTC. Translating gives CASSKPGQGTYEQYF. The gene calls are TRBV6-5 and TRBJ2-7; 9 bases map to TRBD1. Germline V CDR1 and CDR2: MNHEY, SVGAGI. The J segment lost 2 bases and the V segment lost 5 bases, leaving 7 bases of the junction unmatched. The length of the CDR3 is 15 residues.

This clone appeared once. CDR3 coding DNA: TGTGCCAGCTCACCAACCGGGACTAGCGGGAGTACGTCCTACAATGAGCAGTTCTTC. Translated: CASSPTGTSGSTSYNEQFF. This chain uses TRBV18 with TRBJ2-1; 14 bases are a match to TRBD2. There are 19 residues in the CDR3. V gave up 2 bases and J gave up 1 base; unmatched junction bases: 7. Per germline, CDR1 KGHSH and CDR2 LQKENI. The full variable domain, rest sourced from reference TRBV18 and TRBJ2-1, is NAGVMQNPRHLVRRRGQEARLRCSPMKGHSHVYWYRQLPEEGLKFMVYLQKENIIDESGMPKERFSAEFPKEGPSILRIQQVVRGDSAAYFCASSPTGTSGSTSYNEQFFGPGTRLTVL.

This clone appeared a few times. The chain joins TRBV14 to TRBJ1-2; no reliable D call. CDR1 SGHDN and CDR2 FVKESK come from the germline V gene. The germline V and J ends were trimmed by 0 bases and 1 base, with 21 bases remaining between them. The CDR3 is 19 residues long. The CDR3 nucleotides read TGTGCCAGCAGCCAAGATAAGGAGGGCCCTGTGGGAAATAACTATGGCTACACCTTC. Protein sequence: CASSQDKEGPVGNNYGYTF. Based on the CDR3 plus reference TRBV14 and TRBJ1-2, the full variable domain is EAGVTQFPSHSVIEKGQTVTLRCDPISGHDNLYWYRRVMGKEIKFLLHFVKESKQDESGMPNNRFLAERTGGTYSTLKVQPAELEDSGVYFCASSQDKEGPVGNNYGYTFGSGTRLTVV.

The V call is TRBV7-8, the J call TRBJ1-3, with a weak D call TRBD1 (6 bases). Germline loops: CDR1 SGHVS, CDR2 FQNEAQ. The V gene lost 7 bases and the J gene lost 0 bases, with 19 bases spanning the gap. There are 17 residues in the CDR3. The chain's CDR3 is CASTSRSGTTSGNTIYF. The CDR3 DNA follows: TGTGCCAGCACCTCACGTTCCGGGACAACCTCTGGAAACACCATATATTTT.

DNA of the CDR3: TGTGCCAGCTCACCCCGACAGGGTAAGGTCGGTTGGAACACTGAAGCTTTCTTT. This translates into CASSPRQGKVGWNTEAFF. V is TRBV18 and J is TRBJ1-1; 7 nucleotides line up with TRBD1. CDR1 is KGHSH and CDR2 is LQKENI in the germline V gene. The length of the CDR3 is 18 residues. With V trimmed by 3 bases and J by 1 base, 14 bases remained unmatched.